One and the same sample provided the 16 T cell receptor beta chains below, sequenced in a study of beta chain features in type 1 diabetes. Reverse transcribing all isolated RNA meant expressed TCRB transcripts were sequenced. TCRdb's copy holds only in-frame clones and misses some; the assay was immunoSEQ multiplex PCR. The table records some 270,000 clones, about 8% of them present only once. The sequenced sample was central memory CD4+ T cells from blood. Receptors were obtained from a woman under 30 in good health.

This clone was recorded many times. The chain joins TRBV4-3 to TRBJ2-2; weak D call: TRBD2 (5 bases). CDR1 and CDR2 from the germline V gene are LGHNA and YSLEER. The CDR3 sequence is 15 residues long. V dropped 5 bases and J dropped 1 base, with 11 bases sitting between them. The DNA of the CDR3 is TGCGCCAGCAGCGCCCGAGCGGTGAACACCGGGGAGCTGTTTTTT. This sequence encodes CASSARAVNTGELFF.

This chain uses TRBV5-6 with TRBJ2-7; D perhaps matches TRBD2 (6 bases). The germline gives CDR1 SGHDT, CDR2 YYEEEE. CDR3 length: 14 residues. V shed 3 bases and J shed 2 bases, with 12 bases lying between them. CDR3 coding DNA: TGTGCCAGCAGCTGGAGGGACGGGGCCTACGAGCAGTACTTC. Its translation is CASSWRDGAYEQYF.

This clone was seen more than once but under ten times. The sample has other DNA sequences that encode this CDR3 too. The genes are TRBV29-1 and TRBJ2-2; 7 positions agree with TRBD1. CDR1 is SQVTM, CDR2 ANQGSEA, per germline. With V trimmed by 3 bases and J by 3 bases, 4 bases remained unmatched. This CDR3 has 14 residues. CDR3 in amino acids: CSVDRDRDTGELFF. The CDR3 coding sequence is TGCAGCGTTGATCGAGACAGGGACACCGGGGAGCTGTTTTTT.

The rearrangement joins TRBV5-6 to TRBJ2-7; D unresolved. Trimming left V 4 bases short and J 3 bases short, with 11 bases between. The CDR3 is 13 amino acids. CDR1 and CDR2 (germline): SGHDT, YYEEEE. The CDR3 sequence: CASSAGPHYEQYV. The CDR3 nucleotides read TGTGCCAGCAGCGCCGGACCACACTACGAGCAGTACGTC.

This clone was counted many times. This specimen includes other DNA sequences encoding the same CDR3. The chain has TRBV18 and TRBJ1-1; D is unresolved. The CDR3 contains 12 residues. The V and J ends lost 2 bases and 3 bases respectively, with 4 bases between them. The germline V gene encodes CDR1 KGHSH and CDR2 LQKENI. CDR3 sequence: CASSPGDTEAFF. The CDR3 DNA reads TGTGCCAGCTCACCAGGGGACACTGAAGCTTTCTTT.

The chain carries TRBV7-9 and TRBJ2-7, with D maybe TRBD1 (6 bases). V lost 1 base to trimming and J lost 3 bases, with 10 bases between them. Germline-derived CDR1 and CDR2 are SEHNR and FQNEAQ (reference sequence). The CDR3 loop spans 14 amino acids. The CDR3: CASSLVGQLYEQYF. In DNA form, the CDR3 reads TGTGCCAGCAGCTTAGTGGGACAACTCTACGAGCAGTACTTC. Supplemented by reference TRBV7-9 and TRBJ2-7, the full variable domain reads DTGVSQNPRHKITKRGQNVTFRCDPISEHNRLYWYRQTLGQGPEFLTYFQNEAQLEKSRLLSDRFSAERPKGSFSTLEIQRTEQGDSAMYLCASSLVGQLYEQYFGPGTRLTVT.

This clone was recorded a few times. The chain joins TRBV14 to TRBJ2-4; no clear D gene. V was cut by 4 bases and J by 3 bases, with 10 bases left in between. CDR3 length equals 14 residues. Germline loops: CDR1 SGHDN, CDR2 FVKESK. CDR3 sequence (DNA): TGTGCCAGCAGCCGCGACTTGAACAAAAACATTCAGTACTTC. Translation: CASSRDLNKNIQYF.

The CDR3 region has the DNA TGTGCCAGCAGCTTAGACCCGGAGGGGGTCACCAGAAACACCATATATTTT. Its translation: CASSLDPEGVTRNTIYF. This rearrangement joins TRBV7-2 to TRBJ1-3; a possible D gene is TRBD1 (6 bases). Germline-derived CDR1 and CDR2 are SGHTA and FQGNSA. The CDR3 has 17 amino acids. Between the trimmed V and J ends, which lost 1 base and 5 bases, there was a span of 18 bases.

The rearrangement joins TRBV27 to TRBJ1-2, with TRBD1 matching over 11 bases. Germline V gene data show CDR1 as MNHEY and CDR2 as SMNVEV (reference sequence). This CDR3 has 14 amino acids. J lost 7 bases, V lost 3 bases, and 4 bases had no gene match. The CDR3 DNA follows: TGTGCCAGCAGTTTCCGCGGGACAGGGGGTGGCTACACCTTC. Amino acid sequence: CASSFRGTGGGYTF.

A remark on this clone: A read error may account for a junction end that differs from germline. The chain has TRBV7-7 and TRBJ2-2, with D perhaps given as TRBD1 or TRBD2 (6 bases each). Germline V CDR1 and CDR2: SSHAT, FNYEAQ (reference sequence). The CDR3 extends over 15 amino acids. The CDR3 here is CASSLKGGPGGELFF. Here the CDR3 DNA reads TGTGCTAGCAGCTTAAAGGGGGGCCCCGGCGGGGAGCTGTTTTTT.

In its sample, this clone was seen a few times. The chain combines TRBV7-9 with TRBJ2-1; 7 bases line up with TRBD1. CDR1 SEHNR and CDR2 FQNEAQ come from the germline V gene (reference sequence). The ends lost 2 bases at V and 0 bases at J; junction bases unmatched: 1. The CDR3 length is 15 residues. The CDR3 is CASSLYRGSYNEQFF. In DNA, the CDR3 is TGTGCCAGCAGCTTATACAGGGGCTCCTACAATGAGCAGTTCTTC.

J is TRBJ1-2 and V is TRBV4-1; tentative D call: TRBD1 (6 bases). Looked up from germline, CDR1 is MGHRA and CDR2 is YSYEKL. Trimming shortened V by 0 bases and J by 7 bases, and 18 bases separated the two germline ends. The CDR3 spans 16 residues. CDR3 sequence reads: CASSQDRGTPRGGYTF. CDR3 DNA: TGCGCCAGCAGCCAAGACCGTGGGACACCGAGGGGTGGCTACACCTTC.

This chain connects TRBV30 to TRBJ2-7, with TRBD2 matching 12 bases. CDR3 length: 16 residues. Germline CDR1 GTSNPN, CDR2 SVGIG (reference sequence). J lost 5 bases, V lost 2 bases, and 10 bases had no gene match. CDR3 amino acids: CAWSLLAGGVSHEQYF. CDR3 DNA sequence: TGTGCCTGGAGTCTACTAGCGGGAGGAGTAAGCCACGAGCAGTACTTC.

This clone was picked up a small number of times. The gene calls are TRBV7-9 and TRBJ2-1; tentative D call: TRBD1 (5 bases). Germline lookup yields CDR1 SEHNR and CDR2 FQNEAQ (reference sequence). The CDR3 length is 14 residues. V was pared by 4 bases and J by 8 bases, with 15 bases between. CDR3 bases: TGTGCCAGCAGCTCGCGGACAAGTTGGCATGAGCAGTTCTTC. Protein sequence: CASSSRTSWHEQFF.

The chain combines TRBV19 with TRBJ2-1; D gene ambiguous. CDR1 and CDR2 from the germline V gene are LNHDA and SQIVND (reference sequence). Trimming shortened V by 3 bases and J by 8 bases, and 5 bases separated the two germline ends. The CDR3 is made up of 11 amino acids. The CDR3 region has the DNA TGTGCCAGTAGTATCAGTCATGAGCAGTTCTTC. Translating gives CASSISHEQFF.

The sample holds a few counts of this clone. The chain couples TRBV5-1 to TRBJ2-3, with a weak D call TRBD1 (6 bases). CDR1 SGHRS and CDR2 YFSETQ come from the germline V gene. This CDR3 spans 15 amino acids. Deletions cut 2 bases from V and 1 base from J, with 11 bases between. CDR3 DNA: TGCGCCAGCAGCTTATCAGGGGTGGGCACAGATACGCAGTATTTT. Its translation: CASSLSGVGTDTQYF.